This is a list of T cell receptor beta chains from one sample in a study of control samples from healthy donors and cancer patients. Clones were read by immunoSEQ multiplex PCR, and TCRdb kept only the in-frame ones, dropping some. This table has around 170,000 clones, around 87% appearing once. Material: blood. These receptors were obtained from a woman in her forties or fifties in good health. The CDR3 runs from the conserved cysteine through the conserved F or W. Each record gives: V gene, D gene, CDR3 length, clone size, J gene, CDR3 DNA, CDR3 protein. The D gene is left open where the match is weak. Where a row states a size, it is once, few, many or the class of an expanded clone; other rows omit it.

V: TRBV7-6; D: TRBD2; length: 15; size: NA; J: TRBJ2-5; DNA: TGTGCCAGCAGCTTAGGGGCTAGCGGCCAAGAGACCCAGTACTTC; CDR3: CASSLGASGQETQYF
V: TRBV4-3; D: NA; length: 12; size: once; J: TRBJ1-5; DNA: TGCGCCAGCAGCCAAGATTCGGGGCCCCAGCATTTT; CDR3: CASSQDSGPQHF
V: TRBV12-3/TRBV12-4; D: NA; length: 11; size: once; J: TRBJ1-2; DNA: TGTGCCAGCAGTTTTGTCTATGGCTACACCTTC; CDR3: CASSFVYGYTF
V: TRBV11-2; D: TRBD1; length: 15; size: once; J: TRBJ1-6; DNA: TGTGCCAGCAGCAAAACCGGGACAGGGTTTTCACCCCTCCACTTT; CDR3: CASSKTGTGFSPLHF
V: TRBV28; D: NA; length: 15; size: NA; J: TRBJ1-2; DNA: TGTGCCAGCAGTTTGTTTGGGGGCCGGGGGTATGGCTACACCTTC; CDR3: CASSLFGGRGYGYTF
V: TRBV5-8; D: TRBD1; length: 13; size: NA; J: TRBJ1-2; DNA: TGTGCCAGCAGCAAGGGGACAGTATATGGCTACACCTTC; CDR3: CASSKGTVYGYTF
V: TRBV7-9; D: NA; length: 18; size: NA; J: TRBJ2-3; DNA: TGTGCCAGCAGCTTAGCTGCGGGACTCTTTACTAGCACAGATACGCAGTATTTT; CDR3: CASSLAAGLFTSTDTQYF
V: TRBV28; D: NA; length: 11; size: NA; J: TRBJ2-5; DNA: TGTGCCAGCAGTGTGGGAGAGACCCAGTACTTC; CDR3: CASSVGETQYF
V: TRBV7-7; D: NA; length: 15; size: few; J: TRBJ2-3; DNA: TGTGCTAGCAGCCCCGGACAGGGAGGGGCAGATACGCAGTATTTT; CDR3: CASSPGQGGADTQYF
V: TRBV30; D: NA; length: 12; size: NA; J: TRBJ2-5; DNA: TGTGCCTGGTCCGACTGGGCAGAGACCCAGTACTTC; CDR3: CAWSDWAETQYF
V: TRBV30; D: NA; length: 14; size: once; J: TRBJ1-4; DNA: TGTGCCTGGAGTGTAGGACAGTCTAATGAAAAACTGTTTTTT; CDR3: CAWSVGQSNEKLFF
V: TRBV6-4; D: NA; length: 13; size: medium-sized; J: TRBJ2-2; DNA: TGTGCCAGCAGTGACAGGGAAGACGGGGAGCTGTTTTTT; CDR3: CASSDREDGELFF
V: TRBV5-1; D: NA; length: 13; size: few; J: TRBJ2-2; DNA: TGCGCCAGCAGCTTGTTGGACACCGGGGAGCTGTTTTTT; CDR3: CASSLLDTGELFF
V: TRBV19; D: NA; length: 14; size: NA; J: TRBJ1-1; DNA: TGTGCCAGTAGTATAAGGAGGGGTAGCACTGAAGCTTTCTTT; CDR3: CASSIRRGSTEAFF
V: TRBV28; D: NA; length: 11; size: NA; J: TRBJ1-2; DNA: TGTGCCAGCAGCATAGGCAGGGGCTACACCTTC; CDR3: CASSIGRGYTF
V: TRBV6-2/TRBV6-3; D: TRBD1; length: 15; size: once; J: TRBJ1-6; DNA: TGTGCCAGCAGTTCCTTGGGACAGACCAATTCACCCCTCCACTTT; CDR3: CASSSLGQTNSPLHF
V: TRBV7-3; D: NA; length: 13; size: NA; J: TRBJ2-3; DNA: TGTGCCAGCGTAACCAGAGGGCCAGATACGCAGTATTTT; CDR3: CASVTRGPDTQYF
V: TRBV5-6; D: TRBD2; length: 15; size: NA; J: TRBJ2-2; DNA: TGTGCCAGCAGCTTGGGGGGACTAGTAACCGGGGAGCTGTTTTTT; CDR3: CASSLGGLVTGELFF
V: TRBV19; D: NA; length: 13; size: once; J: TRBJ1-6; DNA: TGTGCCAGTAGTCCCTCTCGGGTTTCACCCCTCCACTTT; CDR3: CASSPSRVSPLHF
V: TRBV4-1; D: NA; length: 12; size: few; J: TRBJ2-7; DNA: TGCGCCAGCAGCCAACCTACCGTCGAGCAGTACTTC; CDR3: CASSQPTVEQYF
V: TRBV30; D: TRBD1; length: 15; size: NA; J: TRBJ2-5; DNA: TGTGCCTGGAGTGCCGACCAGGGGGTCCAAGAGACCCAGTACTTC; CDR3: CAWSADQGVQETQYF
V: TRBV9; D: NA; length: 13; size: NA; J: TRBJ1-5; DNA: TGTGCCAGCAGCCAGGGTAACAATCAGCCCCAGCATTTT; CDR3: CASSQGNNQPQHF
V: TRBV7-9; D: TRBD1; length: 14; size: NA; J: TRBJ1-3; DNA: TGTGCCAGCAGCACAGGGGGCAGAGGAAACACCATATATTTT; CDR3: CASSTGGRGNTIYF